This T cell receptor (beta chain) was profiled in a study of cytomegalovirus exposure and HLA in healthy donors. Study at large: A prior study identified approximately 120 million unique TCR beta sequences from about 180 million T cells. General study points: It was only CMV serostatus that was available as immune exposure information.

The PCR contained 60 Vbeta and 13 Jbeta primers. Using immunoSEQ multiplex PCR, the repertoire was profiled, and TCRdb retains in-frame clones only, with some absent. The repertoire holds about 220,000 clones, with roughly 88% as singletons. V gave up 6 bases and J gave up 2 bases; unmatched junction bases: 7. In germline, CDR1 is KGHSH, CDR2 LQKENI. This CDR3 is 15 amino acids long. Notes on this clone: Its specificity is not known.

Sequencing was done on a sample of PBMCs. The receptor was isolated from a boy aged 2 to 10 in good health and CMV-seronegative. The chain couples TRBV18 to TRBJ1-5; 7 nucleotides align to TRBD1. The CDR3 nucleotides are TGTGCCAGCTCTCAACAGGGGTTTGGCAATCAGCCCCAGCATTTT. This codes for CASSQQGFGNQPQHF.